This is a list of T cell receptor beta chains from one sample in a study of T cell responses to AZD1222 COVID-19 vaccine. Libraries were prepared by immunoSEQ multiplex PCR; TCRdb keeps only in-frame clonotypes and omits some of them. The sample records more than 150,000 clones, less than 95% being singletons. The source material was peripheral blood, sampled on day 0 of AZD1222 vaccination. Source of these receptors: an adult in good health. Each CDR3 is given with its conserved first and last residue. A D gene is named only where the DNA matches it firmly. Where a row states a size, it is once, few, many or the class of an expanded clone; other rows omit it.

D	size	V	J	DNA	CDR3
TRBD2	-	TRBV27	TRBJ2-5	TGTGCCCCTAACCCTCGCAGGGCGGGAGCGAGAGAGACCCAGTACTTC	CAPNPRRAGARETQYF
-	-	TRBV4-2	TRBJ2-3	TGTGCCAGCACCAGCGCGATTAGCACAGATACGCAGTATTTT	CASTSAISTDTQYF
-	-	TRBV9	TRBJ1-4	TGTGCCAGCAGCACGGACCCTGGGCGGGAAAAACTGTTTTTT	CASSTDPGREKLFF
-	once	TRBV6-5	TRBJ1-1	TGTGCCAGCAGTTCTGGAGTGAACACTGAAGCTTTCTTT	CASSSGVNTEAFF
TRBD2	-	TRBV7-6	TRBJ2-7	TGTGCCAGCAGCTCACATAGCGGGAGGGACGACGAGCAGTACTTC	CASSSHSGRDDEQYF
-	few	TRBV6-1	TRBJ2-7	TGTGCCAGCAGTGATGGGGGCCCCTACGAGCAGTACTTC	CASSDGGPYEQYF
-	-	TRBV27	TRBJ2-7	TGTGCCAGCAGTTTACGGGGGGCTTACGAGCAGTACTTC	CASSLRGAYEQYF
-	-	TRBV6-5	TRBJ1-6	TGTGCCAGCAGTTATGGAACAGGGAATTCACCCCTCCACTTT	CASSYGTGNSPLHF
-	-	TRBV7-9	TRBJ1-1	TGTGCCAGCAGCTTAGGGGCAGGGAGAGCTTTCTTT	CASSLGAGRAFF
-	-	TRBV5-1	TRBJ2-7	TGCGCCAGCAGCTCCCTCCGGGACGAGCAGTACTTC	CASSSLRDEQYF
-	-	TRBV30	TRBJ1-1	TGTGCCTGGAAACCAGAGCTTGCGGGCACTGAAGCTTTCTTT	CAWKPELAGTEAFF
-	-	TRBV3-1/TRBV3-2	TRBJ2-2	TGTGCCAGCAGCCGCGGGACAGCGTGGGGTTTACGGGAGCTGTTTTTT	CASSRGTAWGLRELFF
-	-	TRBV11-2	TRBJ2-7	TGTGCCAGCAGCTTAGGGGGGGTCCCCTACGAGCAGTACTTC	CASSLGGVPYEQYF
-	-	TRBV4-1	TRBJ1-5	TGCGCCAGCAGCCAAGATATCGGACAGATCAATCAGCCCCAGCATTTT	CASSQDIGQINQPQHF
-	-	TRBV3-1/TRBV3-2	TRBJ2-5	TGTGCCAGCAGCCAAGGGCAGGGACCCCAAGAGACCCAGTACTTC	CASSQGQGPQETQYF
-	-	TRBV5-1	TRBJ1-2	TGCGCCAGCAGCCTGGACACCCCGAACTATGGCTACACCTTC	CASSLDTPNYGYTF
-	-	TRBV11-3	TRBJ2-4	TGTGCCAGCGCCGGAGCCAAAAACATTCAGTACTTC	CASAGAKNIQYF
-	-	TRBV6-5	TRBJ1-2	TGTGCCAGCAGTTACTACAGGTCGGACAACTATGGCTACACCTTC	CASSYYRSDNYGYTF
-	-	TRBV3-1/TRBV3-2	TRBJ1-1	TGTGCCAGCAGCCATAGGTACGGGGGGCGGGGAACTGAAGCTTTCTTT	CASSHRYGGRGTEAFF
-	-	TRBV19	TRBJ1-1	TGTGCCAGTAGTATAGCAGGGTCTGAAGCTTTCTTT	CASSIAGSEAFF
TRBD1	-	TRBV6-5	TRBJ1-1	TGTGCCAGCAGAAACAGGGGCATGAACACTGAAGCTTTCTTT	CASRNRGMNTEAFF